Reported below is one T cell receptor beta chain. It has no known antigen specificity. No qualities accompany the bases; no much larger clone lies one base away. This record comes from a study of beta chain features in type 1 diabetes (dated by TCRdb to the late 2010s). Background on the whole study: Mean age, gender distribution, total cell number and subset yield did not differ between patients and healthy donors. Across all samples, around 99 million sorted cells were examined, and cell number per subset correlated strongly with RNA yield. In the study, TCRB repertoires of sorted circulating CD4+ T cell subsets from recently diagnosed type 1 diabetes patients were compared with those of matched healthy donors. Regulatory and stem cell-like memory subsets were obtained from only 8 patients and about 8 healthy donors, while naive and central memory subsets were obtained from all 30 or so donors.

Broad study findings and their caveats: Naive, central memory and regulatory TCRB repertoires appeared to be more alike among patients than among healthy donors. A moderate but significant shortening of TCRB CDR3 length was observed in type 1 diabetes patients in all four CD4+ subsets. Because small numbers of individuals were included in the HLA sub-analyses, any influence of HLA type on TCRB rearrangement was left unresolved. At VDJ recombination sites, type 1 diabetes patients had fewer insertions and more deleted nucleotides, which implies abnormalities in thymic rearrangement. Because cDNA was sequenced instead of genomic DNA, activated cells with high expression could be over-represented, although the groups did not differ in activation or CD3 levels. PCR may preferentially amplify shorter templates, but because patient and control samples were amplified and corrected together, any resulting skew would affect both groups equally.

Each donor gave one peripheral blood draw, around 0.12 L on average, collected into heparinised tubes. A BD FACSAria II and a panel including CD45RO, CCR7, CD25, CD127, CD95 and CD27 were used to sort naive, central memory, regulatory and stem cell-like memory CD4+ T cells. Every sorted population had a purity above 95%. Right away, PBMCs were isolated by Lymphoprep density gradient centrifugation and were stained directly, with no culture step. To minimize batch effects, samples were stained and sorted in pairs, one healthy donor with one patient per experiment. The entire isolated RNA was reverse transcribed using the High Capacity cDNA Reverse Transcription Kit, and thus expressed TCRB transcripts were sequenced. Survey-depth immunoSEQ sequencing was performed on stem cell-like memory T cell samples, with an average of around 920,000 total reads per sample. Sorted cells were lysed in RLT buffer and RNA was extracted with DNase-treated RNeasy Micro or Mini kits, depending on cell number. Each cell subset was processed on its own to prevent cross-contamination, while patient and healthy donor samples were processed together. TCRB sequences were amplified from cDNA with the immunoSEQ multiplex PCR, producing 87-bp fragments spanning the CDR3 region. Amplicons were sequenced on the Illumina HiSeq platform. The authors' pipeline ran thus. Synthetic template baselines were used to correct PCR bias computationally, reads within Hamming distance 2 were collapsed together, and singletons that could not be merged were discarded. Reads were aligned to IMGT to assign V, D and J genes, CDR3 length, and insertions or deletions at six rearrangement sites. Clonotype counts were normalized to sorted cell number within each subset before computing true diversity and Gini coefficients with the tcR R package. The overlap coefficient, calculated on TCRB nucleotide sequences, was used to quantify repertoire sharing. Held by TCRdb, this immuneACCESS table contains in-frame sequences only and omits some clones. Under half of the omission traces to an unresolved V gene where checked; the cause of the rest is unknown. V and J calls and clone size come straight from that table; D and trimming were deduced from the DNA. The sample yields fewer than 25,000 clones; about 53% were counted once. The ten largest make up about 0.45% of the sample.

V sheds 0 bases and J sheds 9 bases, leaving 21 bases between their ends. According to the germline V gene (reference sequence), CDR1 reads LNHDA and CDR2 reads SQIVND. The CDR3 runs 16 residues from the cysteine to the phenylalanine. CDR3 DNA is the only sequence kept; it has 48 bases, read in frame from the first base. The chain was built from TRBV19 and TRBJ2-7; too little of a D gene remains to name it. This sequence was found in a man younger than 35 in good health. Source material: stem cell memory CD4+ T cells from blood. The cell subset or site tag for this specimen amounts to: stem cell-like memory CD4+ T cells. The CDR3 has the sequence CASSIDARTRLVGQYF. The DNA reads as follows: TGTGCCAGTAGTATAGACGCTAGAACGAGACTGGTTGGGCAGTACTTC.